One sample yielded the 11 T cell receptor beta chains listed below, sequenced in a study of T cell responses to AZD1222 COVID-19 vaccine (dated by TCRdb to the early 2020s). This specimen's time point label, per the study, means: baseline before first vaccination. Libraries were built with the immunoSEQ multiplex PCR assay. Drawn from immuneACCESS, this table holds only the in-frame rearrangements with V and J called that TCRdb kept. Clones are partly lost; checked studies trace under half to an unresolved V gene and leave the rest unexplained. In all, the sample holds 90,000 to 140,000 clones, and 88% of those were seen once. 2% to 3% of the sample goes to the ten largest clones. The sequences come from peripheral blood, collected on day 0 of AZD1222 vaccination. The receptor source for this set is an adult in good health.

The chain couples TRBV19 to TRBJ1-5; no definite D call. The CDR3 runs 15 residues. CDR1 and CDR2 (germline): LNHDA, SQIVND (reference sequence). The ends were cut back, 4 bases at V and 2 bases at J, with 12 bases in the middle. The CDR3 protein is CASSTAFDGNQPQHF. In DNA form, the CDR3 reads TGTGCCAGTAGTACCGCCTTCGACGGCAATCAGCCCCAGCATTTT.

The rearrangement joins TRBV10-3 to TRBJ1-2; no reliable D call. This CDR3 spans 13 amino acids. Germline V gene data show CDR1 as ENHRY and CDR2 as SYGVKD. V lost 7 bases and J 1 base, leaving 10 bases between the germline ends. CDR3: CAIKGADNYGYTF. In DNA, the CDR3 is TGTGCCATCAAAGGCGCCGATAACTATGGCTACACCTTC.

This clone has only one observation. This chain uses TRBV7-2 with TRBJ2-3, with 7 bases aligning to TRBD2. V shed 5 bases and J 2 bases; nucleotides not matched to a gene: 16. The germline gives CDR1 SGHTA, CDR2 FQGNSA. CDR3 length: 18 residues. CDR3 in DNA: TGTGCCAGCAGCCCCCTCGGGAGGCCCACGGTAGACACAGATACGCAGTATTTT. Its protein product is CASSPLGRPTVDTDTQYF.

V gene TRBV2 combines with J gene TRBJ2-5; TRBD2 matches 13 bases. Per the germline V gene, CDR1 is SNHLY and CDR2 is FYNNEI. V lost 6 bases and J lost 1; bases outside the gene matches: 2. The CDR3 sequence is 15 residues long. CDR3: CASRGLAGLQETQYF. As DNA, the CDR3 is TGTGCCAGCAGGGGACTAGCGGGGCTCCAAGAGACCCAGTACTTC.

The chain combines TRBV25-1 with TRBJ1-1; 9 bases match TRBD1. CDR3 size: 15 residues. V lost 8 bases and J lost 1; bases outside the gene matches: 8. Germline V gene sequence: CDR1 MGHDK, CDR2 SYGVNS. DNA for the CDR3: TGTGCCAGCTTGTCTAACAGGGGGCCGAACACTGAAGCTTTCTTT. It codes for CASLSNRGPNTEAFF.

J is TRBJ1-5 and V is TRBV3-1 (or the pseudogene TRBV3-2), with 9 bases identical to TRBD1. This CDR3 has 15 residues. Germline CDR1 is LGHDT and CDR2 is YNNKEL (reference sequence). The J segment lost 5 bases and the V segment lost 4 bases, leaving 6 bases of the junction unmatched. The chain's CDR3 is CASSRQGGADQPQHF. CDR3 nucleotide sequence: TGTGCCAGCAGCCGACAGGGGGGGGCCGATCAGCCCCAGCATTTT.

V gene TRBV4-2 combines with J gene TRBJ2-6; 7 bases match TRBD1. Germline CDR1 reads LGHNA; CDR2 reads YNFKEQ. The CDR3 is 16 amino acids. Trimming at V came to 4 bases and at J to 4 bases, leaving 7 bases not matched to a gene. The CDR3 spells CASSPETGSGANVLTF. The CDR3 coding sequence is TGTGCCAGCAGCCCCGAGACAGGGTCGGGGGCCAACGTCCTGACTTTC.

The chain joins TRBV2 to TRBJ1-2; TRBD1 aligns across 8 bases. CDR1 and CDR2 from the germline V gene are SNHLY and FYNNEI. V shed 5 bases, J shed 7 bases, and the junction held 12 bases outside the gene matches. The CDR3 consists of 15 residues. Here the CDR3 reads CASSTRGQGRAGYTF. In DNA form, the CDR3 reads TGTGCCAGCAGTACCCGCGGACAGGGCCGGGCTGGCTACACCTTC.

The J gene is TRBJ2-2, the V gene TRBV6-4; D perhaps matches TRBD2 (6 bases). Between the trimmed V and J ends, which lost 6 bases and 3 bases, there was a span of 17 bases. Germline CDR1 MRHNA, CDR2 SNTAGT. This CDR3 is 16 amino acids long. As DNA, the CDR3 is TGTGCCAGCAGCCAGAACGCCGGGACTTACACCGGGGAGCTGTTTTTT. This encodes CASSQNAGTYTGELFF.

This chain links TRBV24-1 with TRBJ2-6; 9 bases are a match to TRBD1. The CDR3 has 16 residues. Germline CDR1 reads KGHDR; CDR2 reads SFDVKD. V gave up 7 bases and J gave up 2 bases; unmatched junction bases: 5. The DNA of the CDR3 is TGTGCCACCAGCGAGGGGACAGGGACTGGGGCCAACGTCCTGACTTTC. Residues: CATSEGTGTGANVLTF.

This clone has a single count. The V gene is TRBV7-2, the J gene TRBJ2-7; D may correspond to TRBD1 or TRBD2 (6 bases each). V gave up 1 base and J gave up 6 bases, with 19 bases separating them. CDR3 length: 16 amino acids. The V gene's germline CDR1 is SGHTA and CDR2 FQGNSA. CDR3 DNA: TGTGCCAGCAGCTTAGTTGGGGGGCCCCAAACGGGCGAGCAGTACTTC. This encodes CASSLVGGPQTGEQYF.